The present TCR beta chain was sequenced within a study of T cell repertoires in cytomegalovirus infection. Study in general: Through public TCR beta signatures, both CMV infection and matching HLA type were indicated. Study outcomes and limitations: Individuals carrying CMV plus the relevant HLA were identified by cumulative frequency of public TCR beta families. The study found HLA-C-restricted CMV-specific TCR beta clonotypes dominating the ex vivo response.

TCRdb reprocessed the reads via MiXCR and lists one record per CDR3 protein. The sample contains a few hundred thousand distinct CDR3 sequences, approximately 13% of which appear only once. This clonotype was observed at least ten times. The target antigen is unknown. This CDR3 spans 16 amino acids. Trimming removed 3 bases at V and 0 bases at J, with 14 bases between. Germline-derived CDR1 and CDR2 are LNHDA and SQIVND (reference sequence). The chain carries TRBV19 and TRBJ1-1; D is perhaps TRBD1 (6 bases). Material: PBMCs. This clonotype was sampled from a human donor in good health (CMV status not recorded). Some clones in this sample may be carry-over from other donors' samples. This CDR3 is CASSILQGQMNTEAFF. Here the CDR3 DNA reads TGTGCCAGTAGTATTCTTCAGGGGCAAATGAACACTGAAGCTTTCTTT.